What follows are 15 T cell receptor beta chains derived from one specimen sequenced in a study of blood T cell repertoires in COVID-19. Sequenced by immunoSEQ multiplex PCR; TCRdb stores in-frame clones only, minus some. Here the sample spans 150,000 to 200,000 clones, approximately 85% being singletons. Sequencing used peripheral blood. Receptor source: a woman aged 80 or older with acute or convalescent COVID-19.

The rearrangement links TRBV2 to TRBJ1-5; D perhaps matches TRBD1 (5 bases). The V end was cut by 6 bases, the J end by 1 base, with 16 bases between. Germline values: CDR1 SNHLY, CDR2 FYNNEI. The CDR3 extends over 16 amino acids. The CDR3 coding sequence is TGTGCCAGCAGGGACCAGGGAATAGGGAGCAATCAGCCCCAGCATTTT. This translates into CASRDQGIGSNQPQHF.

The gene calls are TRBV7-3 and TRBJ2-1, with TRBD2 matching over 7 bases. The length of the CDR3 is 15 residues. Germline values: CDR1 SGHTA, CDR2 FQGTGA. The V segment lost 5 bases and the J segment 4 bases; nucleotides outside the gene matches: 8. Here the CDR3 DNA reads TGTGCCAGCAGCCCCGGGCTAGCGGTATACAATGAGCAGTTCTTC. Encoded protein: CASSPGLAVYNEQFF.

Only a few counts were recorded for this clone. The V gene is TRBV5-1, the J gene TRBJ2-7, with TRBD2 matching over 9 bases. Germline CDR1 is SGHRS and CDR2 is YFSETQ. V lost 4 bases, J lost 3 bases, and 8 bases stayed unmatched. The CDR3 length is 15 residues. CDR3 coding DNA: TGCGCCAGCAGCCCTGATAGCGGGAGCTTCTACGAGCAGTACTTC. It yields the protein CASSPDSGSFYEQYF.

The CDR3 region is CASSQAGLEAFF. CDR3 sequence (DNA): TGTGCCAGCAGCCAGGCGGGACTTGAAGCTTTCTTT. V is TRBV4-2 and J is TRBJ1-1; maybe TRBD1 (5 bases). This CDR3 is 12 amino acids long. The V end lost 3 bases, the J end lost 7 bases, and 9 bases lay between the germline ends. CDR1 is LGHNA and CDR2 is YNFKEQ in the germline V gene.

The DNA for the CDR3 is TGTGCCAGCAGTTTAATCAGGGGTGGAGGCGACACCGGGGAGCTGTTTTTT. Translated: CASSLIRGGGDTGELFF. The rearrangement links TRBV6-2 or TRBV6-3 to TRBJ2-2; maybe TRBD1 (6 bases). Per the germline V gene, CDR1 is MNHEY and CDR2 is SVGEGT. CDR3 length: 17 amino acids. Trimming removed 4 bases at V and 3 bases at J, with 18 bases between.

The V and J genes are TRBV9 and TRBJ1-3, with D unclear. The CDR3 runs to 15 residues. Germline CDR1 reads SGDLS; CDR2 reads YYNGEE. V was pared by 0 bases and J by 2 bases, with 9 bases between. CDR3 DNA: TGTGCCAGCAGCGTAGGGGTAGGAGCTGGAAACACCATATATTTT. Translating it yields CASSVGVGAGNTIYF.

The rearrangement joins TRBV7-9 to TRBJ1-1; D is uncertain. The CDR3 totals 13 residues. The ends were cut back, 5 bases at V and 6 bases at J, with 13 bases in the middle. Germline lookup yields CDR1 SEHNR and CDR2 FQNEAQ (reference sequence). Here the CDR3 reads CASSLEREAEAFF. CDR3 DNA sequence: TGTGCCAGCAGCCTGGAGAGGGAGGCTGAAGCTTTCTTT. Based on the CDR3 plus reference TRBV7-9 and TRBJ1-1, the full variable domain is DTGVSQNPRHKITKRGQNVTFRCDPISEHNRLYWYRQTLGQGPEFLTYFQNEAQLEKSRLLSDRFSAERPKGSFSTLEIQRTEQGDSAMYLCASSLEREAEAFFGQGTRLTVV.

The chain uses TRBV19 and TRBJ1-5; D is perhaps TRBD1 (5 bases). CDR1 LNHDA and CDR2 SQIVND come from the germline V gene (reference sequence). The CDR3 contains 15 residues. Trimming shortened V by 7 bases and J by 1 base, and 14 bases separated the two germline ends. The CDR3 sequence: CASTIRGGSNQPQHF. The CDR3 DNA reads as TGTGCCAGTACCATAAGGGGTGGAAGCAATCAGCCCCAGCATTTT. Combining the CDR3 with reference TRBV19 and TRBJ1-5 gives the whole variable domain DGGITQSPKYLFRKEGQNVTLSCEQNLNHDAMYWYRQDPGQGLRLIYYSQIVNDFQKGDIAEGYSVSREKKESFPLTVTSAQKNPTAFYLCASTIRGGSNQPQHFGDGTRLSIL.

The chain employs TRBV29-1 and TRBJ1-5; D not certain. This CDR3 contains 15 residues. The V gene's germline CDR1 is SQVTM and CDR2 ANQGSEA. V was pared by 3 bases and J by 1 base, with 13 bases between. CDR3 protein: CSVDVGRLSNQPQHF. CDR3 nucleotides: TGCAGCGTTGATGTTGGCAGGTTGAGCAATCAGCCCCAGCATTTT.

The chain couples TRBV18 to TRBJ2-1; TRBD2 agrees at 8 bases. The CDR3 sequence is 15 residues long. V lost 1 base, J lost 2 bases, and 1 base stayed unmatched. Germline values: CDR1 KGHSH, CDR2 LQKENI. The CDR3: CASSPLSGTYNEQFF. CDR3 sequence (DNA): TGTGCCAGCTCACCACTTAGCGGGACCTACAATGAGCAGTTCTTC.

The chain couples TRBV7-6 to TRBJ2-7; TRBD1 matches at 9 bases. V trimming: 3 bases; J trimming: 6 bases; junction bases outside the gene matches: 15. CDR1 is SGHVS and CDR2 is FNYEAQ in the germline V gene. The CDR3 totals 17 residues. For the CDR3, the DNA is TGTGCCAGCAGCTTGGCCCTACCGGGACAGGGAAGTCTCGAGCAGTACTTC. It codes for CASSLALPGQGSLEQYF.

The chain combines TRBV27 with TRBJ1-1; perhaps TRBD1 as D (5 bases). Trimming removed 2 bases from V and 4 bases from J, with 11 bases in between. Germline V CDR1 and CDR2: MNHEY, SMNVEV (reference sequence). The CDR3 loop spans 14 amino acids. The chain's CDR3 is CASSLRGTITEAFF. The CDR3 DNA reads TGTGCCAGCAGTTTAAGGGGCACAATCACTGAAGCTTTCTTT.

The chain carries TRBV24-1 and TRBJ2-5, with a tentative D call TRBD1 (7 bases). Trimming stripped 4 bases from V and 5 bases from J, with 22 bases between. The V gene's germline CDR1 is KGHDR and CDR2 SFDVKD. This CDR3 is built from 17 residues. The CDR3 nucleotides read TGTGCCACCAGTGACCCTAGAGGGGGCCCACGGGGGGAGACCCAGTACTTC. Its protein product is CATSDPRGGPRGETQYF.

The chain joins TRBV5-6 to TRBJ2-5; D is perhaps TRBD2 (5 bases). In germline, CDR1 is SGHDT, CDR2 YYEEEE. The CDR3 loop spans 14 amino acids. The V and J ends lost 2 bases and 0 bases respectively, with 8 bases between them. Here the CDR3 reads CASSLADYQETQYF. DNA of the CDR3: TGTGCCAGCAGCTTAGCGGATTACCAAGAGACCCAGTACTTC.

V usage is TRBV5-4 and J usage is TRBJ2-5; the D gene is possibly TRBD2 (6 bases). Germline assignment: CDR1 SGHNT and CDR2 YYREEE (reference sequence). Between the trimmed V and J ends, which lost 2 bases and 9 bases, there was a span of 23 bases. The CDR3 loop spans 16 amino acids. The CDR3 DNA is TGTGCCAGCAGCTTTTCGGGCGCGGTGCGGGGTGGGGCCCAGTACTTC. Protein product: CASSFSGAVRGGAQYF.